The present TCR beta chain was sequenced within a study of T and B cells in COVID-19 patients. This clonotype ranks as medium-sized (0.01 to 0.1%). Its specificity is not known. TRB was amplified from around 250-500 ng of blood genomic DNA. TRB rearrangements were amplified by multiplex PCR with BIOMED2 TRB-A/B primers. TCRdb re-derived calls from the multiplex PCR reads in MiXCR, one entry per CDR3 protein. The top ten clones hold approximately 6.6% of a sample with roughly 8,400 distinct CDR3 sequences, roughly 23% of them seen once. Study results and caveats: Active COVID-19 showed highly clonal TRB repertoires; recovery showed diversity and richness above healthy donors.

Sequencing input: blood. The TCR was taken from a human donor who had recovered from COVID-19.

DNA of the CDR3: TGTGCCAGCAGTTTATGGGGCCCGCGAGAGACCCAGTACTTC. This gives the protein CASSLWGPRETQYF. The chain has TRBV27 and TRBJ2-5, with a tentative D call TRBD1 (5 bases). The length of the CDR3 is 14 residues. Germline loops: CDR1 MNHEY, CDR2 SMNVEV (reference sequence). V shed 1 base and J shed 4 bases, with 10 bases lying between them.